Described below is a single TCR beta chain sequence and its context. Its specificity is not known. A much larger clone is a single base away; this may be a read error. TCRdb re-called the 5' RACE reads through MiXCR, storing one row per CDR3 protein. This table has 230,000 or so distinct CDR3 sequences, 6.5% to 7.5% appearing once. The data derive from a study of T cells after yellow fever vaccination. The CDR3 is 13 amino acids. Study results and caveats: Among primary-vaccination clones, most reappeared after the booster, at approximately 96% for CD4 and 88% for CD8.

Here the sequenced sample was CD4+ T cells sorted from PBMCs, taken on the day of the yellow fever booster vaccination. The V call is TRBV12-3 or TRBV12-4, the J call TRBJ2-1; 7 nucleotides agree with TRBD1. This sequence originates from a man aged 30-40 years who received the YFV17D yellow fever vaccine. CDR3 nucleotides: TGTGCCGGCAGGGGGACAGTGGGCAATGAGCAGTTCTTC. It translates to CAGRGTVGNEQFF.